This is a list of T cell receptor beta chains from one sample in a study of cytomegalovirus exposure and HLA in healthy donors. The method was immunoSEQ multiplex PCR; TCRdb's version includes in-frame clones alone and lacks a portion of them. The sample consists of tens of thousands of clones, around 62% of them appearing once. Sample: PBMCs. These receptors all stem from a woman in her 30s in good health and CMV-seropositive. CDR3s include the opening cysteine and the closing phenylalanine or tryptophan. A D gene is named only where the DNA matches it firmly. Size values are once, few and many counts, or a class for expanded clones, and some rows have none.

v_gene	d_gene	abundance	j_gene	CDR3aa	CDR3nt
TRBV7-7	TRBD2	few	TRBJ2-3	CASSPGRLAATDTQYF	TGTGCTAGCAGTCCCGGGCGGCTAGCGGCTACAGATACGCAGTATTTT
TRBV5-4	NA	NA	TRBJ1-2	CASSSGQRIYGYTF	TGTGCCAGCAGCTCTGGACAGCGGATCTATGGCTACACCTTC
TRBV7-2	NA	once	TRBJ2-4	CASSLEAGAGNIQYF	TGTGCCAGCAGCTTAGAGGCGGGGGCCGGAAACATTCAGTACTTC
TRBV10-2	NA	NA	TRBJ1-3	CASTLAGVGSGNTIYF	TGCGCCAGCACCCTTGCGGGGGTAGGGTCTGGAAACACCATATATTTT
TRBV11-3	NA	NA	TRBJ2-3	CASSPGGDTQYF	TGTGCCAGCAGCCCCGGTGGAGATACGCAGTATTTT
TRBV19	TRBD1	NA	TRBJ1-2	CASRTGTGGYANYGYTF	TGTGCCAGTAGAACCGGGACAGGGGGATATGCTAACTATGGCTACACCTTC
TRBV7-9	NA	NA	TRBJ1-1	CSSSFWTQNTEAFF	TGTTCCAGCAGCTTCTGGACACAGAACACTGAAGCTTTCTTT
TRBV7-8	NA	NA	TRBJ2-5	CASSGSGGTSIRETQYF	TGTGCCAGCAGCGGATCCGGGGGAACTAGCATCCGGGAGACCCAGTACTTC
TRBV28	TRBD1	NA	TRBJ1-1	CASTPDRVYGEAFF	TGTGCCAGCACCCCTGACAGGGTATACGGTGAAGCTTTCTTT
TRBV11-3	NA	NA	TRBJ2-7	CASSLVLNYEQYF	TGTGCCAGCAGCTTAGTGCTAAACTACGAGCAGTACTTC
TRBV7-9	NA	NA	TRBJ2-1	CASSLGADNEQFF	TGTGCCAGCAGCTTGGGGGCCGACAATGAGCAGTTCTTC
TRBV6-1	NA	NA	TRBJ2-7	CASSSHAGYEQYF	TGTGCCAGCAGTTCTCACGCAGGGTACGAGCAGTACTTC
TRBV13	NA	NA	TRBJ1-2	CASSGIPTVSYSSGYTF	TGTGCCAGCAGCGGGATCCCGACAGTTTCCTATTCTAGTGGCTACACCTTC
TRBV11-2	TRBD1	NA	TRBJ2-3	CASSDRGTDTQYF	TGTGCCAGCAGCGACAGGGGCACAGATACGCAGTATTTT
TRBV11-2	NA	once	TRBJ1-2	CASSLDPGYGYTF	TGTGCCAGCAGCTTAGATCCGGGGTATGGCTACACCTTC
TRBV30	NA	NA	TRBJ1-1	CAWSPIDRNTEAFF	TGTGCCTGGAGTCCGATTGACAGGAACACTGAAGCTTTCTTT
TRBV19	TRBD1	NA	TRBJ2-5	CASRKTGNQETQYF	TGTGCCAGTAGGAAGACAGGGAACCAAGAGACCCAGTACTTC
TRBV5-4	TRBD1	NA	TRBJ2-2	CASSGTGGYTGELFF	TGTGCCAGCAGCGGAACAGGGGGGTACACCGGGGAGCTGTTTTTT
TRBV10-1	TRBD2	NA	TRBJ2-1	CASSPRGGDNEQFF	TGCGCCAGCAGCCCGCGGGGGGGAGACAATGAGCAGTTCTTC
TRBV6-1	TRBD2	NA	TRBJ2-2	CAGRSSGVNTGELFF	TGTGCCGGCCGTTCTAGCGGGGTTAACACCGGGGAGCTGTTTTTT
TRBV5-1	NA	NA	TRBJ2-1	CASSWSLGSGNNEQFF	TGCGCCAGCAGCTGGAGTTTGGGGTCGGGGAACAATGAGCAGTTCTTC
TRBV2	NA	NA	TRBJ1-5	CASSALQGPQHF	TGTGCCAGCAGTGCCCTCCAGGGGCCCCAGCATTTT
TRBV10-2	NA	NA	TRBJ1-1	CASSDWGRDTEAFF	TGCGCCAGCAGTGACTGGGGGAGGGACACTGAAGCTTTCTTT
TRBV30	NA	NA	TRBJ2-4	CAYRGRDRGKNIQYF	TGTGCCTACCGAGGGCGGGATAGGGGCAAAAACATTCAGTACTTC
TRBV19	NA	NA	TRBJ2-7	CASGESGQVGEQYF	TGTGCCAGCGGGGAGAGTGGGCAAGTGGGGGAGCAGTACTTC
TRBV29-1	NA	NA	TRBJ1-6	CSVRDGGASPLHF	TGCAGCGTCCGTGACGGAGGGGCCTCACCCCTCCACTTT
TRBV28	NA	once	TRBJ1-3	CASLRSVGAGALHSGNTIYF	TGTGCCAGCTTGAGATCCGTGGGGGCAGGAGCACTACACTCTGGAAACACCATATATTTT
TRBV7-3	NA	NA	TRBJ2-5	CASSLNGRIFELETQYF	TGTGCCAGCAGCTTAAACGGCAGGATCTTCGAATTGGAGACCCAGTACTTC
TRBV4-2	NA	NA	TRBJ1-1	CASVGSTEAFF	TGTGCCAGCGTGGGCAGCACTGAAGCTTTCTTT
TRBV18	NA	NA	TRBJ2-2	CASSPGLGELFF	TGTGCCAGCTCACCAGGCCTCGGGGAGCTGTTTTTT
TRBV28	TRBD1	NA	TRBJ1-1	CASRVDRATEAFF	TGTGCCTCCCGCGTGGACAGGGCTACTGAAGCTTTCTTT
TRBV9	NA	NA	TRBJ2-7	CASSGLPPEQYF	TGTGCCAGCAGCGGTCTTCCCCCCGAGCAGTACTTC
TRBV19	NA	once	TRBJ2-4	CASSKGGFRVAKNIQYF	TGTGCCAGTAGTAAGGGGGGGTTTCGGGTAGCCAAAAACATTCAGTACTTC
TRBV7-9	TRBD2	NA	TRBJ2-1	CASSSGTSGATYNEQFF	TGTGCCAGCAGCTCCGGGACTAGCGGGGCTACCTACAATGAGCAGTTCTTC
TRBV7-8	NA	once	TRBJ1-1	CASSLARTDTEAFF	TGTGCCAGCAGCTTGGCTCGGACAGACACTGAAGCTTTCTTT
TRBV7-9	TRBD1	NA	TRBJ1-5	CASSLSQGGNQPQHF	TGTGCCAGCAGCTTGTCCCAGGGGGGCAATCAGCCCCAGCATTTT
TRBV9	NA	NA	TRBJ1-2	CASSVAGQPIYGYTF	TGTGCCAGCAGCGTAGCCGGACAGCCCATCTATGGCTACACCTTC
TRBV7-9	NA	NA	TRBJ1-2	CASSFRQNYGYTF	TGTGCCAGCAGCTTCAGACAGAACTATGGCTACACCTTC
TRBV7-6	NA	once	TRBJ2-3	CASSLEPAQITQYF	TGTGCCAGCAGCTTAGAACCTGCACAGATAACGCAGTATTTT
TRBV9	NA	once	TRBJ1-1	CASSPHGSNTEAFF	TGTGCCAGCAGCCCCCACGGGTCGAACACTGAAGCTTTCTTT
TRBV5-6	NA	few	TRBJ1-6	CASSSQGLNSPLHF	TGTGCCAGCAGCTCTCAGGGGTTAAATTCACCCCTCCACTTT
TRBV7-9	TRBD1	NA	TRBJ1-2	CASSLAQRQGYGYTF	TGTGCCAGCAGCTTAGCTCAACGACAGGGCTATGGCTACACCTTC
TRBV7-6	TRBD1	few	TRBJ1-5	CASSPYEGTAGGSEPQHF	TGTGCCAGCAGCCCCTACGAAGGGACAGCGGGGGGGAGCGAGCCCCAGCATTTT
TRBV11-3	NA	NA	TRBJ1-6	CASSSNRDSPLHF	TGTGCCAGCAGCTCCAACAGGGATTCACCCCTCCACTTT
TRBV5-1	TRBD1	few	TRBJ1-1	CASSWDRAGATEAFF	TGCGCCAGCAGCTGGGACAGGGCAGGCGCCACTGAAGCTTTCTTT